These 26 T cell receptor beta chains originate from one sample sequenced in a study of blood T cell repertoires in COVID-19. Produced via immunoSEQ multiplex PCR; TCRdb's table is partial and in-frame only. The sample has about 390,000 clones, about 86% seen once. The sample consisted of PBMCs or T cells enriched from blood (not recorded which). The source of these receptors is a woman aged 50 to 65 who had recovered from COVID-19.

The chain joins TRBV30 to TRBJ1-1, with TRBD1 identical over 9 bases. Germline values: CDR1 GTSNPN, CDR2 SVGIG (reference sequence). This CDR3 spans 13 amino acids. The CDR3 DNA sequence: TGTGCTCTGGGACAGGGTACGAATACTGAAGCTTTCTTT. Protein sequence: CALGQGTNTEAFF. Together with reference TRBV30 and TRBJ1-1, the CDR3 gives the full variable domain: SQTIHQWPATLVQPVGSPLSLECTVEGTSNPNLYWYRQAAGRGLQLLFYSVGIGQISSEVPQNLSASRPQDRQFILSSKKLLLSDSGFYLCALGQGTNTEAFFGQGTRLTVV.

The rearrangement joins TRBV7-8 to TRBJ1-5; 8 bases match TRBD1. This CDR3 has 15 amino acids. Trimming cost V 2 bases and J 3 bases; bases outside gene matches: 3. CDR1 and CDR2 (germline): SGHVS, FQNEAQ. The CDR3 nucleotides are TGTGCCAGCAGCTTAACAGGGGGGGACAATCAGCCCCAGCATTTT. Translation gives CASSLTGGDNQPQHF.

V and J are TRBV7-6 and TRBJ2-7; perhaps TRBD1 as D (6 bases). This CDR3 is built from 13 residues. Deletions cut 1 base from V and 6 bases from J, with 10 bases between. The germline gives CDR1 SGHVS, CDR2 FNYEAQ. The CDR3 region is CASSLETGPEQYF. DNA of the CDR3: TGTGCCAGCAGCTTAGAAACAGGGCCCGAGCAGTACTTC.

This sequence joins TRBV15 and TRBJ1-6; possibly TRBD1 for D (5 bases). The CDR3 has 15 residues. The germline CDR1 and CDR2 sequences are LNHNV and YYDKDF (reference sequence). V gave up 2 bases and J gave up 7 bases, with 12 bases separating them. This CDR3 is CATSRTRQKNSPLHF. The CDR3, as DNA: TGTGCCACCAGCAGAACTCGACAGAAAAATTCACCCCTCCACTTT.

This clone was seen once. The chain recombines TRBV7-8 with TRBJ1-2, with D possibly matching TRBD1 (5 bases). From germline, CDR1 is SGHVS and CDR2 FQNEAQ. The CDR3 runs to 15 residues. Trimming took off 0 bases at V and 5 bases at J, with 13 bases between the two ends. The CDR3 nucleotides read TGTGCCAGCAGCTTAGCTCGGCAGGGAATTTATGGCTACACCTTC. Translated: CASSLARQGIYGYTF.

The chain's CDR3 is CASSSSTYGYTF. The CDR3 coding sequence is TGTGCCAGCTCGAGTTCTACCTATGGCTACACCTTC. The rearrangement uses TRBV28 and TRBJ1-2; D is ambiguous. Per germline, CDR1 MDHEN and CDR2 SYDVKM. V was clipped by 8 bases and J by 4 bases, with 11 bases between them. The CDR3 covers 12 residues.

This chain uses TRBV24-1 with TRBJ1-3; the D is unclear. CDR3 length: 14 residues. V was cut by 9 bases and J by 0 bases, with 11 bases left in between. Germline V gene data show CDR1 as KGHDR and CDR2 as SFDVKD. CDR3 sequence: CATPMQDSGNTIYF. CDR3 coding DNA: TGTGCCACCCCCATGCAGGACTCTGGAAACACCATATATTTT.

The chain recombines TRBV18 with TRBJ2-7; D is possibly TRBD2 (6 bases). This CDR3 contains 12 residues. The germline CDR1 and CDR2 sequences are KGHSH and LQKENI. With 2 bases removed from V and 7 bases from J, the gap between germline ends came to 9 bases. Written as DNA, the CDR3 is TGTGCCAGCTCACCAGGGGCGGGGGAGCAGTACTTC. It translates to CASSPGAGEQYF. Together with reference TRBV18 and TRBJ2-7, the CDR3 gives the full variable domain: NAGVMQNPRHLVRRRGQEARLRCSPMKGHSHVYWYRQLPEEGLKFMVYLQKENIIDESGMPKERFSAEFPKEGPSILRIQQVVRGDSAAYFCASSPGAGEQYFGPGTRLTVT.

A note on this clone: One end of the junction fails to match germline, which may point to a read error. The genes are TRBV7-7 and TRBJ2-5; D perhaps matches TRBD1 (6 bases). The CDR3 is made up of 18 amino acids. The germline V gene encodes CDR1 SSHAT and CDR2 FNYEAQ (reference sequence). CDR3 DNA sequence: TGTGCTAGCAGCCAAGGAGGTTATATTGGTACAGGGCAAGAGACCCAGTACTTC. Its protein is CASSQGGYIGTGQETQYF.

This chain joins TRBV7-9 and TRBJ1-3; unclear D gene. Per germline, CDR1 SEHNR and CDR2 FQNEAQ (reference sequence). The CDR3 consists of 12 residues. V lost 7 bases and J lost 4, with 8 bases in between. CDR3 in amino acids: CASTPGGNTIYF. The CDR3 nucleotides are TGTGCCAGCACCCCGGGGGGAAACACCATATATTTT.

The chain joins TRBV5-5 to TRBJ1-2; D not certain. Per germline, CDR1 SGHKS and CDR2 YYEKEE (reference sequence). This CDR3 is 15 amino acids long. The V and J ends lost 3 bases and 1 base respectively, with 13 bases between them. CDR3 loop: CASSSPGSVNYGYTF. CDR3 nucleotides: TGTGCCAGCAGCTCCCCGGGGTCGGTTAACTATGGCTACACCTTC.

The genes are TRBV7-8 and TRBJ1-2; 7 bases agree with TRBD1. Unmatched junction bases numbered 1, after V lost 5 bases and J lost 4 bases. There are 12 residues in the CDR3. The V gene's germline CDR1 is SGHVS and CDR2 FQNEAQ. The CDR3 here is CASSRDSYGYTF. CDR3 DNA: TGTGCCAGCAGCCGGGACAGCTATGGCTACACCTTC.

A word on this clone: Possible read error: a much larger clone is one base away. The sample has other DNA sequences that encode this CDR3 too. This chain joins TRBV7-2 and TRBJ1-1; D gene unclear. This CDR3 has 13 amino acids. Trimming stripped 1 base from V and 0 bases from J, with 3 bases between. The germline CDR1 and CDR2 sequences are SGHTA and FQGNSA. CDR3 loop: CASSLDMNTEAFF. Written as DNA, the CDR3 is TGTGCCAGCAGCTTAGACATGAACACTGAAGCTTTCTTT.

For the CDR3, the DNA is TGTGCCAGCTCACCACCCCTTGCGGGGGGGCCATGGAATGAGCAGTTCTTC. Its translation is CASSPPLAGGPWNEQFF. The rearrangement links TRBV18 to TRBJ2-1; 9 nucleotides agree with TRBD2. Looked up from germline, CDR1 is KGHSH and CDR2 is LQKENI. Trimming removed 0 bases from V and 7 bases from J; junction bases left unmatched: 10. The CDR3 consists of 17 residues.

This clone appeared a few times. The J gene is TRBJ1-5, the V gene TRBV25-1; D remains unclear. In germline, CDR1 is MGHDK, CDR2 SYGVNS. Between the trimmed V and J ends, which lost 6 bases and 5 bases, there was a span of 14 bases. The CDR3 is 14 residues long. CDR3 sequence reads: CASSQSGRYQPQHF. The DNA for the CDR3 is TGTGCCAGCAGCCAATCGGGGAGGTATCAGCCCCAGCATTTT.

The chain carries TRBV27 and TRBJ1-6; 9 nucleotides line up with TRBD1. The CDR3 has 16 residues. V shed 6 bases, J shed 10 bases, and the junction held 13 bases outside the gene matches. Looked up from germline, CDR1 is MNHEY and CDR2 is SMNVEV (reference sequence). CDR3 nucleotides: TGTGCCAGCAGACGTCATACAGGGGGCGAAGGGTCACCCCTCCACTTT. Translated: CASRRHTGGEGSPLHF.

This clone has more than one count but fewer than ten. The rearrangement links TRBV15 to TRBJ1-6; 8 positions match TRBD1. The length of the CDR3 is 15 residues. CDR1 and CDR2 from the germline V gene are LNHNV and YYDKDF (reference sequence). With V trimmed by 5 bases and J by 11 bases, 11 bases remained unmatched. The DNA for the CDR3 is TGTGCCACCAGCCCGGGGACAGGTGGTTTAACACCCCTCCACTTT. Encoded protein: CATSPGTGGLTPLHF.

The chain joins TRBV15 to TRBJ1-6; 8 bases agree with TRBD1. The V segment lost 5 bases and the J segment 9 bases; nucleotides outside the gene matches: 6. Germline lookup yields CDR1 LNHNV and CDR2 YYDKDF (reference sequence). The CDR3 consists of 14 residues. The CDR3 nucleotides read TGTGCCACCAGCTGGACAGGGCAAGGTTCACCCCTCCACTTT. Protein: CATSWTGQGSPLHF.

This chain uses TRBV27 with TRBJ1-4; 8 bases map to TRBD1. The CDR3 sequence is 15 residues long. The J segment lost 5 bases and the V segment lost 7 bases, leaving 9 bases of the junction unmatched. Per germline, CDR1 MNHEY and CDR2 SMNVEV (reference sequence). The DNA for the CDR3 is TGTGCCAGCACCTCGACGACAGGGGTCAATGAAAAACTGTTTTTT. Protein product: CASTSTTGVNEKLFF.

A remark on this clone: One end of the junction is discordant with germline, which a read error may explain. The V gene is TRBV3-1 (or the pseudogene TRBV3-2), the J gene TRBJ1-2; 9 positions match TRBD1. Germline V gives CDR1 LGHDT, CDR2 YNNKEL (reference sequence). The CDR3 is 17 residues long. This chain's CDR3 is CASSRAPGTGNVNGYTF. DNA of the CDR3: TGTGCCAGCAGCCGGGCCCCCGGGACAGGGAATGTTAATGGTTACACCTTC.

The chain has TRBV11-3 and TRBJ1-1, with D maybe TRBD1 (5 bases). V gave up 4 bases and J gave up 6 bases, with 12 bases separating them. Germline V gene data show CDR1 as SGHNT and CDR2 as YENEEA. This CDR3 is 13 amino acids long. The chain's CDR3 is CASSSTGGSEAFF. CDR3 nucleotide sequence: TGTGCCAGCAGCTCCACCGGGGGGTCTGAAGCTTTCTTT.

This clone was seen only a few times. This rearrangement joins TRBV19 to TRBJ1-4; D unresolved. V lost 6 bases to trimming and J lost 6 bases, with 17 bases between them. In germline, CDR1 is LNHDA, CDR2 SQIVND (reference sequence). This CDR3 is 15 amino acids long. CDR3 coding DNA: TGTGCCAGTAGAGGCCGAGGGCTGTCCTATGAAAAACTGTTTTTT. It is translated as CASRGRGLSYEKLFF.

This rearrangement joins TRBV27 to TRBJ1-6; TRBD1 matches 7 bases. The CDR3 has 16 amino acids. J was trimmed by 10 bases and V by 3 bases; bases with no gene match: 12. The germline gives CDR1 MNHEY, CDR2 SMNVEV (reference sequence). In nucleotides, the CDR3 is TGTGCCAGCAGTTTCCTCCCGACAGGGTCGGGCTCACCCCTCCACTTT. This sequence encodes CASSFLPTGSGSPLHF.

This chain links TRBV7-8 with TRBJ1-5; D not resolved. This CDR3 region has 16 residues. Germline loops: CDR1 SGHVS, CDR2 FQNEAQ. V was pared by 5 bases and J by 3 bases, with 17 bases between. The CDR3 region is CASSPLGRTLNQPQHF. CDR3 in DNA: TGTGCCAGCAGCCCCCTGGGCAGGACTCTCAATCAGCCCCAGCATTTT.

This sequence joins TRBV7-3 and TRBJ2-2; 9 nucleotides line up with TRBD1. This CDR3 is built from 17 residues. Trimming removed 2 bases from V and 0 bases from J; junction bases left unmatched: 4. From germline, CDR1 is SGHTA and CDR2 FQGTGA. CDR3 nucleotides: TGTGCCAGCAGCTTATCCGGGACAGGGCCGAACACCGGGGAGCTGTTTTTT. Protein product: CASSLSGTGPNTGELFF.

This clone was recorded once. This rearrangement joins TRBV28 to TRBJ1-5, with no clear D. CDR3 length: 15 amino acids. CDR1 and CDR2 (germline): MDHEN, SYDVKM. V was pared by 2 bases and J by 0 bases, with 8 bases between. The CDR3: CASSLGSGSNQPQHF. In DNA form, the CDR3 reads TGTGCCAGCAGTTTAGGGTCAGGTAGCAATCAGCCCCAGCATTTT.